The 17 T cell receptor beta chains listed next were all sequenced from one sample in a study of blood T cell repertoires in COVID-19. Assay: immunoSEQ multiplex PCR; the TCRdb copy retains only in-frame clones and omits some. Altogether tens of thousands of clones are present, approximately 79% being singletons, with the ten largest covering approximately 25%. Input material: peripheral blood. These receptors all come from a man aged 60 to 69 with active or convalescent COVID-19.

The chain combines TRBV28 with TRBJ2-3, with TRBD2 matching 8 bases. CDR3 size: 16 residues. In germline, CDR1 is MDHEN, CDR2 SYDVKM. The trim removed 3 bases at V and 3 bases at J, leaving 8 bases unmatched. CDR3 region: CASSFPGGRGTDTQYF. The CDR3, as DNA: TGTGCCAGCAGTTTCCCGGGGGGGCGAGGGACAGATACGCAGTATTTT.

In DNA form, the CDR3 reads TGTGCCAGCTCACCACGTTTCACAGGGAGCTCCTACGAGCAGTACTTC. The encoded protein is CASSPRFTGSSYEQYF. This chain joins TRBV18 and TRBJ2-7, with D maybe TRBD1 (6 bases). CDR3 length equals 16 residues. From germline, CDR1 is KGHSH and CDR2 LQKENI. V lost 1 base, J lost 0 bases, and 13 bases lay in between.

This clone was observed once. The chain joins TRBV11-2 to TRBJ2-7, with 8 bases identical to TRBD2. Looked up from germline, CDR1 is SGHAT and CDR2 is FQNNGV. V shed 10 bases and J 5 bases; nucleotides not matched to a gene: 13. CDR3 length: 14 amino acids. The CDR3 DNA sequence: TGTGCCACCTCCAAGGGGCGGGGGGACAACGAGCAGTACTTC. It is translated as CATSKGRGDNEQYF.

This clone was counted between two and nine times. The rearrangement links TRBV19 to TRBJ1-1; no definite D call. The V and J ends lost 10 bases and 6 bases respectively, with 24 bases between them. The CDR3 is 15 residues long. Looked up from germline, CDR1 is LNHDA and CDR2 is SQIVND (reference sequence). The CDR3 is CATVPLESGSPEAFF. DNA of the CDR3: TGTGCCACAGTACCCCTTGAGAGCGGGAGCCCTGAAGCTTTCTTT.

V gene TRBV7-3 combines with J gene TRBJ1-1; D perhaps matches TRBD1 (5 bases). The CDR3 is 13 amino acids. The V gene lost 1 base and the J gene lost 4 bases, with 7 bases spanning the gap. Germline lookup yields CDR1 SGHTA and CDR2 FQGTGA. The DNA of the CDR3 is TGTGCCAGCAGCTTAAGGGGGGGCACTGAAGCTTTCTTT. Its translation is CASSLRGGTEAFF.

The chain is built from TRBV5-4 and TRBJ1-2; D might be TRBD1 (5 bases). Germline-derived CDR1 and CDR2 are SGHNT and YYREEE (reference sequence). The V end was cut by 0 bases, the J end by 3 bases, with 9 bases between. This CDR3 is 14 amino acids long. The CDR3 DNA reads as TGTGCCAGCAGCTTGGTCCAGGGTCACTATGGCTACACCTTC. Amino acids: CASSLVQGHYGYTF.

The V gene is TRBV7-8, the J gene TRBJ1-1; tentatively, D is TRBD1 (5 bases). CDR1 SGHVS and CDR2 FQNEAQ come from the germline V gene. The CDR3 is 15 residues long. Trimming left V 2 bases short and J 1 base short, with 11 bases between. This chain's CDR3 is CASSLWPGGNTEAFF. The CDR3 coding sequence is TGTGCCAGCAGCTTATGGCCGGGGGGGAACACTGAAGCTTTCTTT. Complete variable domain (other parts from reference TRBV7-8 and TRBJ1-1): GAGVSQSPRYKVAKRGQDVALRCDPISGHVSLFWYQQALGQGPEFLTYFQNEAQLDKSGLPSDRFFAERPEGSVSTLKIQRTQQEDSAVYLCASSLWPGGNTEAFFGQGTRLTVV.

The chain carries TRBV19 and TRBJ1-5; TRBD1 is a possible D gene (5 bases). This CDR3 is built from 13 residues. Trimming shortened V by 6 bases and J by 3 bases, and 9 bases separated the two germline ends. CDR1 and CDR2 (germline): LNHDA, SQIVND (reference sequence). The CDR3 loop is CASSRRANQPQHF. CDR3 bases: TGTGCCAGTAGCCGCAGGGCCAATCAGCCCCAGCATTTT.

CDR3 residues: CASSLRTGSSYEQYF. The CDR3 DNA is TGTGCCAGCAGCTTAAGGACAGGGAGCTCCTACGAGCAGTACTTC. The genes are TRBV11-2 and TRBJ2-7; 8 nucleotides match TRBD1. From germline, CDR1 is SGHAT and CDR2 FQNNGV. V lost 2 bases, J lost 0 bases, and 3 bases stayed unmatched. The CDR3 length is 15 residues.

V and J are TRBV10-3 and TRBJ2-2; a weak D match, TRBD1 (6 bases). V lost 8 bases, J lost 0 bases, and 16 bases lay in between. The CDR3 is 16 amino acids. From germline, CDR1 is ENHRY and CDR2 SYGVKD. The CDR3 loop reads CAIGIYRASNTGELFF. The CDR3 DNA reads TGTGCCATCGGCATCTACAGGGCTTCGAACACCGGGGAGCTGTTTTTT.

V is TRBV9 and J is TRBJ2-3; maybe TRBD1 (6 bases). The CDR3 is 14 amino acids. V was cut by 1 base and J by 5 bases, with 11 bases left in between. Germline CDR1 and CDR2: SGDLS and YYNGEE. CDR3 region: CASSVTGFLDTQYF. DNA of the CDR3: TGTGCCAGCAGCGTAACAGGGTTTTTAGATACGCAGTATTTT. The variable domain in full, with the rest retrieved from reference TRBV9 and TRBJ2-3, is DSGVTQTPKHLITATGQRVTLRCSPRSGDLSVYWYQQSLDQGLQFLIQYYNGEERAKGNILERFSAQQFPDLHSELNLSSLELGDSALYFCASSVTGFLDTQYFGPGTRLTVL.

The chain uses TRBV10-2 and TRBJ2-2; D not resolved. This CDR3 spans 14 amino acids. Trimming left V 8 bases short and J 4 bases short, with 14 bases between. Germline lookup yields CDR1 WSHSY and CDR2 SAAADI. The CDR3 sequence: CASFQLATTGELFF. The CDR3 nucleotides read TGCGCCAGCTTTCAGTTAGCAACCACCGGGGAGCTGTTTTTT.

In DNA, the CDR3 is TGTGCCAGCAGCACACAGGGAGAAGGTTCACCCCTCCACTTT. This translates into CASSTQGEGSPLHF. This sequence joins TRBV7-8 and TRBJ1-6, with D possibly being TRBD1 (6 bases). V was pared by 5 bases and J by 9 bases, with 14 bases between. This CDR3 has 14 residues. Per germline, CDR1 SGHVS and CDR2 FQNEAQ.

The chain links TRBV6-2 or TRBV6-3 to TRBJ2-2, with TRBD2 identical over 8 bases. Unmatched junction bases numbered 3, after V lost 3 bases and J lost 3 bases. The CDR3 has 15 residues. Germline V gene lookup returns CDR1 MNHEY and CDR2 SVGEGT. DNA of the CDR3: TGTGCCAGCAGTTATGTAGCGGGATACACCGGGGAGCTGTTTTTT. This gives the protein CASSYVAGYTGELFF.

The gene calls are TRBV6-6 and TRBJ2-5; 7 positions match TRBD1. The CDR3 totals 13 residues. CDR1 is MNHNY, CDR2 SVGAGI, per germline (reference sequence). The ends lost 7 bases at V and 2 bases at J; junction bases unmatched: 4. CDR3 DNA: TGTGCCAGCACGGGACAGCAACAAGAGACCCAGTACTTC. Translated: CASTGQQQETQYF.

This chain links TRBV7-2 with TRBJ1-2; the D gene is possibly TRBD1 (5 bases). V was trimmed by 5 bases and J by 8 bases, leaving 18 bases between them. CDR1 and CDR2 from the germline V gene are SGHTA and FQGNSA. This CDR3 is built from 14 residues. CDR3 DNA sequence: TGTGCCAGCAGCCAGAGGGACCGGGAGGGCGGCTACACCTTC. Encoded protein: CASSQRDREGGYTF.

The CDR3 DNA sequence: TGTGCCAGCAGCCAAGGACGCCGGGGAGCCAAAAACATTCAGTACTTC. Its protein is CASSQGRRGAKNIQYF. The V call is TRBV13, the J call TRBJ2-4, with D maybe TRBD2 (5 bases). The germline CDR1 and CDR2 sequences are PRHDT and FYEKMQ (reference sequence). V dropped 5 bases and J dropped 0 bases, with 14 bases sitting between them. The CDR3 extends over 16 amino acids.